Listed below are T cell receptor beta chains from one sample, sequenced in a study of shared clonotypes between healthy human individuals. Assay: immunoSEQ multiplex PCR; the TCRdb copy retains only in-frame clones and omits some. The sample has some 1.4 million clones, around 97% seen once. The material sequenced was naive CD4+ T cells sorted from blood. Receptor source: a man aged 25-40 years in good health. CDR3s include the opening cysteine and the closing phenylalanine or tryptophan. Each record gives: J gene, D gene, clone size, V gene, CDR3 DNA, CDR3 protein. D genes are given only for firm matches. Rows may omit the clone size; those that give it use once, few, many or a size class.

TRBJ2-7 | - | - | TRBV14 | TGTGCCAGCAGCCAAGAAGGTGGGCGGCGGAGGTACGAGCAGTACTTC | CASSQEGGRRRYEQYF
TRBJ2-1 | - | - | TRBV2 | TGTGCCAGCAGTGAACTTGGGACTCGAGCCTACAATGAGCAGTTCTTC | CASSELGTRAYNEQFF
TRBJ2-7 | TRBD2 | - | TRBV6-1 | TGTGCCAGCAGTCGAAATAGCGGGGAGGGAGGCGGGCAGTACTTC | CASSRNSGEGGGQYF
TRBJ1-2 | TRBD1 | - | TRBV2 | TGTGCCAGCGGGCTGGGGACAGTCAACAACTATGGCTACACCTTC | CASGLGTVNNYGYTF
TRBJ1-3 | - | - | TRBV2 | TGTGCCAGCAGTGTATTGAGGGGTGGAAACACCATATATTTT | CASSVLRGGNTIYF
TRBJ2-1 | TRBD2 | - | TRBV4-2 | TGTGCCAGCAGCCCTAAAAACCCGGGACTAGCAAACAATGAGCAGTTCTTC | CASSPKNPGLANNEQFF
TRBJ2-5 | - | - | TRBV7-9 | TGTGCCAGCAGCTTAGGTGGGCTGGGTTTGGCGGAGACCCAGTACTTC | CASSLGGLGLAETQYF
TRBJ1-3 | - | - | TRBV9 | TGTGCCAGCAGCCCCCCTCGAAGGGGTGGAAACACCATATATTTT | CASSPPRRGGNTIYF
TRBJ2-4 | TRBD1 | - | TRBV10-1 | TGCGCCAGCAGCCCGGGACAGGGGGCCAAAAACATTCAGTACTTC | CASSPGQGAKNIQYF
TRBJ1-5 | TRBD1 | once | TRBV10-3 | TGTGCCATCAGGGGGGACAGGGGAAATCAGCCCCAGCATTTT | CAIRGDRGNQPQHF
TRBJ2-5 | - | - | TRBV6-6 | TGTGCCAGCAGTTACTCTGGACTCGGAAGAGAGACCCAGTACTTC | CASSYSGLGRETQYF
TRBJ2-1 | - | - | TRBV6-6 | TGTGCCAGCACTCCGAGGGGCGGGTACAATGAGCAGTTCTTC | CASTPRGGYNEQFF
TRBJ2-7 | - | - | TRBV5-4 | TGTGCCAGCAGCTTGGTTAGAGGGCGTAACAACGAGCAGTACTTC | CASSLVRGRNNEQYF
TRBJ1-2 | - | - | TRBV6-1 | TGTGCCAGCAGTGAAGGAGGAACGAACTATGGCTACACCTTC | CASSEGGTNYGYTF
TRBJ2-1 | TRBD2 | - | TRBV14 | TGTGCCAGCAGCCCTCTAGCGGGAGGGCTTCATGAGCAGTTCTTC | CASSPLAGGLHEQFF
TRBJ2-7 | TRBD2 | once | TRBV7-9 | TGTGCCAGCAGCCGTCTCCCTCCTGGGACTAGCGGGAGTAATTACAAGTTCTTC | CASSRLPPGTSGSNYKFF
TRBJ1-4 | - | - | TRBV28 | TGTGCCAGCAGCCTTATGGGAGGTGGTACTAATGAAAAACTGTTTTTT | CASSLMGGGTNEKLFF
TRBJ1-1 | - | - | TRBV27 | TGTGCCAGCAGTTTCTCAGGACTTACAATGAACACTGAAGCTTTCTTT | CASSFSGLTMNTEAFF
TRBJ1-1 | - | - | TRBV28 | TGTGCCAGCAGTTGGCCTTCCGTCAGGAACACTGAAGCTTTCTTT | CASSWPSVRNTEAFF
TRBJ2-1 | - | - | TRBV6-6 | TGTGCCAGCACTCGGCAGACTCCCTACAATGAGCAGTTCTTC | CASTRQTPYNEQFF
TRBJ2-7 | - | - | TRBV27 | TGTGCCAGCAGTTTATCAGCCGGCAGGGGGGGTACCTACGAGCAGTACTTC | CASSLSAGRGGTYEQYF
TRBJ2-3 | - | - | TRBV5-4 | TGTGCCAGCAGCTCCCAGGGTAGCGTAACAGATACGCAGTATTTT | CASSSQGSVTDTQYF
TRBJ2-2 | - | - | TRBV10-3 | TGTGCCATCAGTGAGTCACCCAACACCGGGGAGCTGTTTTTT | CAISESPNTGELFF
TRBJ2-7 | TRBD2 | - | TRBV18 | TGTGCCAGCTCACCCTCGCAACTAGCGGGAGGCCCCCTTACACAGTACTTC | CASSPSQLAGGPLTQYF
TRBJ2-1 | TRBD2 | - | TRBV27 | TGTGCCAGCAGTCCCTATGGGGAGGGCAATGAGCAGTTCTTC | CASSPYGEGNEQFF
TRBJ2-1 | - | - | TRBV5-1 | TGCGCCAGCAGCTTGGGACTAGGGGCGTACAATGAGCAGTTCTTC | CASSLGLGAYNEQFF
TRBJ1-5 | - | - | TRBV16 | TGTGCCAGCAGCGGCCTGAGGGGGGGGGCTAGCAATCAGCCCCAGCATTTT | CASSGLRGGASNQPQHF
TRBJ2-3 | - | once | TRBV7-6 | TGTGCCAGCAGCTTAATCGCTAGCACAGATACGCAGTATTTT | CASSLIASTDTQYF